This is a list of T cell receptor beta chains from one sample in a study of T cell responses to AZD1222 COVID-19 vaccine. TCRdb's copy holds only in-frame clones and misses some; the assay was immunoSEQ multiplex PCR. The table lists approximately 76,000 clones, nearly 85% of them singletons. The material sequenced was peripheral blood, taken on day 0 of AZD1222 vaccination. Source of these receptors: an adult in good health. Each CDR3 is given with its conserved first and last residue. A D gene is named only where the DNA matches it firmly. Expanded clones are given a class, and other clones once, few, many or no size at all.

abundance,v_gene,j_gene,d_gene,CDR3nt,CDR3aa
.,TRBV20-1,TRBJ1-3,.,TGCAGTGCTAGTAACAGAAAACTCTCTGGAAACACCATATATTTT,CSASNRKLSGNTIYF
.,TRBV19,TRBJ1-6,.,TGTGCCAGTAGCGCTCCCGGGGGTGGTGACCTTAATTCACCCCTCCACTTT,CASSAPGGGDLNSPLHF
.,TRBV18,TRBJ2-3,TRBD2,TGTGCCAGCTCACCACCGTCTGGAAGCGGGAGGTTCACAGATACGCAGTATTTT,CASSPPSGSGRFTDTQYF
.,TRBV27,TRBJ2-1,TRBD1,TGTGCCAGCAGGTATACGGGACAGGGGTACAATGAGCAGTTCTTC,CASRYTGQGYNEQFF
.,TRBV7-8,TRBJ1-3,.,TGTGCCAGCAGCGATAGGAGTTCCTCTGGAAACACCATATATTTT,CASSDRSSSGNTIYF
.,TRBV7-3,TRBJ1-2,.,TGTGCCAGCAGCTCACAGGGAGAATCTAACTATGGCTACACCTTC,CASSSQGESNYGYTF
.,TRBV5-4,TRBJ2-7,.,TGTGCCAGCAGCCCCGAGGGGGGAGCCTACGAGCAGTACTTC,CASSPEGGAYEQYF
.,TRBV19,TRBJ2-3,.,TGTGCCAGTAGTATGCCCCCGGGGGGCCGAACAGATACGCAGTATTTT,CASSMPPGGRTDTQYF
.,TRBV7-2,TRBJ2-5,.,TGTGCCAGCAGCTCCGGAGGGCAGGAACAAGAGACCCAGTACTTC,CASSSGGQEQETQYF
.,TRBV30,TRBJ1-5,.,TGTGCCTGGAGTGTACGAGGCAGGGAAACCAATCAGCCCCAGCATTTT,CAWSVRGRETNQPQHF
.,TRBV6-2/TRBV6-3,TRBJ1-5,.,TGTGCCAGCAGTTACAGTCAGGGGATGCAGCCCCAGCATTTT,CASSYSQGMQPQHF
.,TRBV7-9,TRBJ1-4,.,TGTGCCAGCAGCCCCCACAGAACTAATGAAAAACTGTTTTTT,CASSPHRTNEKLFF
.,TRBV7-6,TRBJ1-1,TRBD1,TGTGCCAGCAGCTGGGACAGGGAAGGGGGGAACACTGAAGCTTTCTTT,CASSWDREGGNTEAFF
.,TRBV25-1,TRBJ1-4,.,TGTGCCAGCAGTGATGTAGTTGAAAATGAAAAACTGTTTTTT,CASSDVVENEKLFF
.,TRBV7-9,TRBJ1-1,.,TGTGCCAGCAGCTTAGTGGGGGTCATGAACACTGAAGCTTTCTTT,CASSLVGVMNTEAFF
.,TRBV19,TRBJ1-3,.,TGTGCCAGTAGTATTGGGCTCTCTGGAAACACCATATATTTT,CASSIGLSGNTIYF
.,TRBV7-2,TRBJ1-2,TRBD1,TGTGCCAGCAGCTTAGGGGACAGCCAAGTCTATGGCTACACCTTC,CASSLGDSQVYGYTF
.,TRBV5-5,TRBJ1-2,.,TGTGCCAGCAGTACCGGGCCGAACTATGGCTACACCTTC,CASSTGPNYGYTF
.,TRBV30,TRBJ2-2,.,TGTGCCTGGAGTGTTGGGGGGGCGGACACCGGGGAGCTGTTTTTT,CAWSVGGADTGELFF
.,TRBV30,TRBJ1-2,.,TGTGCCTGGAGTGTTGAGGACCATGGCTACACCTTC,CAWSVEDHGYTF
few,TRBV13,TRBJ2-1,TRBD2,TGTGCCAGCAGCTTAGGGGGACTAGCGGGAGCCTACAATGAGCAGTTCTTC,CASSLGGLAGAYNEQFF
few,TRBV6-1,TRBJ1-4,.,TGTGCCAGCAGTGAAGGGTTCGCGTATGAAAAACTGTTTTTT,CASSEGFAYEKLFF
.,TRBV4-1,TRBJ2-2,.,TGCGCCAGCAGCCAACGGGCGTATCTGACTCCGACGAGCGGGGAGCTGTTTTTT,CASSQRAYLTPTSGELFF
.,TRBV6-2/TRBV6-3,TRBJ1-1,.,TGTGCCAGCAGCGAATTCGGGCGCCTTACTACTGAAGCTTTCTTT,CASSEFGRLTTEAFF
.,TRBV3-1/TRBV3-2,TRBJ2-2,.,TGTGCCAGCAGCCAAAGGACAGCCCGCAACACCGGGGAGCTGTTTTTT,CASSQRTARNTGELFF
.,TRBV5-5,TRBJ2-5,.,TGTGCCAGCAGCGTGGGACTCCTCGAGCAAGAGACCCAGTACTTC,CASSVGLLEQETQYF
.,TRBV4-1,TRBJ2-1,.,TGCGCCAGCAGCCAAGATCTTCAGGGGGGAAACAATGAGCAGTTCTTC,CASSQDLQGGNNEQFF
.,TRBV10-3,TRBJ2-7,TRBD1,TGTGCCATCAGTGAACCGGGACAGGGGGCCTACGAGCAGTACTTC,CAISEPGQGAYEQYF
.,TRBV5-1,TRBJ2-6,.,TGCGCCAGCAGCGACAGCCGCTCTGGGACCAACGTCCTGACTTTC,CASSDSRSGTNVLTF
.,TRBV2,TRBJ2-3,.,TGTGCCAGCAGTGAAGTGGGCCCGACAGATACGCAGTATTTT,CASSEVGPTDTQYF
few,TRBV30,TRBJ1-6,TRBD1,TGTGCCGGACAGGGGGCCCGGGTGGCCCTCCACTTT,CAGQGARVALHF
few,TRBV9,TRBJ1-3,.,TGTGCCAGCAGCGTAGAAGGGGGGGTCGGAAACACCATATATTTT,CASSVEGGVGNTIYF
.,TRBV27,TRBJ2-1,.,TGTGCCAGCAGTTTATCCATTATGCCCTACAATGAGCAGTTCTTC,CASSLSIMPYNEQFF
.,TRBV19,TRBJ1-6,.,TGTGCCAGTAGTATTGACATAAATTCACCCCTCCACTTT,CASSIDINSPLHF
.,TRBV14,TRBJ1-2,.,TGTGCCAGCAGTCCAGCTCTAGGGAGAGATTATGGCTACACCTTC,CASSPALGRDYGYTF
.,TRBV7-2,TRBJ2-7,.,TGTGCCAGCAGCTTAGCCCTTGACATCGGCTACGAGCAGTACTTC,CASSLALDIGYEQYF
.,TRBV5-4,TRBJ1-1,.,TGTGCCAGCACCGCCCTACAGGGTTCTACTGAAGCTTTCTTT,CASTALQGSTEAFF
once,TRBV7-6,TRBJ2-2,.,TGTGCCAGCACCCTTCTCACCGGGTCTTACGGGGAGCTGTTTTTT,CASTLLTGSYGELFF
.,TRBV6-5,TRBJ2-1,TRBD1,TGTGCCAGCAGTTACGGGGACAGTGGTGAGCAGTTCTTC,CASSYGDSGEQFF
.,TRBV5-1,TRBJ2-7,.,TGCGCCAGCAGCTTGGAAAACTACGAGCAGTACTTC,CASSLENYEQYF
.,TRBV4-2,TRBJ2-1,TRBD2,TGTGCCAGCAGCCAAGAAGGGCTCGAGACTAGCACTCCCTACAATGAGCAGTTCTTC,CASSQEGLETSTPYNEQFF
few,TRBV3-1/TRBV3-2,TRBJ2-1,.,TGTGCCAGCAGCCAAGTTCGGAGGGGCTCCTACAATGAGCAGTTCTTC,CASSQVRRGSYNEQFF
.,TRBV14,TRBJ1-5,.,TGTGCCAGCAGCCGTACTCATAAGGAGCTCAATCAGCCCCAGCATTTT,CASSRTHKELNQPQHF
few,TRBV30,TRBJ1-4,.,TGTGCCTGGAGTGCTTCGGGGACTGAAAAACTGTTTTTT,CAWSASGTEKLFF
.,TRBV27,TRBJ2-3,TRBD2,TGTGCCAGCAGTTCCCCCGGACTAGCCGAAAGCACAGATACGCAGTATTTT,CASSSPGLAESTDTQYF
few,TRBV29-1,TRBJ2-7,TRBD1,TGCAGCGGGGGACAGGGCGGCGAGCAGTACTTC,CSGGQGGEQYF
.,TRBV12-5,TRBJ2-3,.,TGTGCTAGTGGTACCGGGTCTGGGGGGCGCACAGATACGCAGTATTTT,CASGTGSGGRTDTQYF
once,TRBV5-6,TRBJ1-4,.,TGTGCCAGCAGCTTGCAGGGGCTTGGGGAAAAACTGTTTTTT,CASSLQGLGEKLFF
.,TRBV5-1,TRBJ2-5,.,TGCGCCAGCAGCTTGGCAGTTCAAGAGACCCAGTACTTC,CASSLAVQETQYF
.,TRBV28,TRBJ2-1,TRBD2,TGTGCCAGCAGTCAAGCTCGGGAGGGGTGGTACAATGAGCAGTTCTTC,CASSQAREGWYNEQFF
once,TRBV3-1/TRBV3-2,TRBJ1-6,.,TGTGCCAGCAGCCAGCCCGGGGGGTCACCCCTCCACTTT,CASSQPGGSPLHF
.,TRBV4-2,TRBJ1-2,TRBD1,TGTGCCAGCAGCCAAGAAACAGGGGACTATGGCTACACCTTC,CASSQETGDYGYTF
.,TRBV7-2,TRBJ2-7,TRBD2,TGTGCCAGCAGCTTAGGGACGGGAGGGCTCTACGAGCAGTACTTC,CASSLGTGGLYEQYF
.,TRBV12-5,TRBJ1-3,TRBD1,TGTGCTAGTGGTTTGGTAGTGACAGGGTCAGGAAACACCATATATTTT,CASGLVVTGSGNTIYF
.,TRBV9,TRBJ2-7,.,TGTGCCAGCAGCGCAGAGACGGGGAGCTCCTACGAGCAGTACTTC,CASSAETGSSYEQYF
.,TRBV9,TRBJ1-1,.,TGTGCCAGCAGCGTAGGGGGTAACTCGAACACTGAAGCTTTCTTT,CASSVGGNSNTEAFF
.,TRBV2,TRBJ1-2,TRBD1,TGTGCCAGCAGTGGACAGGGATTGGGCTACACCTTC,CASSGQGLGYTF